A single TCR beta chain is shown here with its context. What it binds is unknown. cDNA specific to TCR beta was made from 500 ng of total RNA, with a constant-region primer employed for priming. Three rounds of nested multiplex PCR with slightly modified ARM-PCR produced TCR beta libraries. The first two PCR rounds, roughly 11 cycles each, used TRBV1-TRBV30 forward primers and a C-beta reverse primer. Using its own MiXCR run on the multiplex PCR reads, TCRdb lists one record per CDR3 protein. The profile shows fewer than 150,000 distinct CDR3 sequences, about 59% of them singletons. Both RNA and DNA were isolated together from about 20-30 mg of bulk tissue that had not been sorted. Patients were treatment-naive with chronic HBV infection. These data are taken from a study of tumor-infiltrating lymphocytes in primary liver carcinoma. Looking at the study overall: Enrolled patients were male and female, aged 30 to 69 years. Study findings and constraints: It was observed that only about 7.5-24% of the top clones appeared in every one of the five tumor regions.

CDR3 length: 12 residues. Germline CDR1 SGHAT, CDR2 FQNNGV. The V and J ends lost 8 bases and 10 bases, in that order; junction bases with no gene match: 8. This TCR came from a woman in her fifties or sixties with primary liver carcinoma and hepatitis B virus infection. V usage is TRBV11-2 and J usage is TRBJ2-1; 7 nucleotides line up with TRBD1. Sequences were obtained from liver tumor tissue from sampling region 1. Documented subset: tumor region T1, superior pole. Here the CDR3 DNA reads TGTGCCAGCGGGGACAGAGCGAAAGAGCAGTTCTTC. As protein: CASGDRAKEQFF.